This TCR beta chain was captured by sequencing in a study of circulating CD8 cells and anti-PD-1 response in melanoma. Whole-study context: Of some 13 patients, seven got anti-PD-1 first and six had prior therapy.

Using around 14 ng of total RNA, TCR libraries were made with the QIAseq Immune Repertoire TCR panel. TCRdb fed the reads into MiXCR, producing one record per CDR3 protein. The sample contains roughly 500 distinct CDR3 sequences, 9% of which appear only once. V was pared by 3 bases and J by 5 bases, with 10 bases between. The CDR3 spans 14 residues. Per the germline V gene, CDR1 is SNHLY and CDR2 is FYNNEI. By share, this clonotype counts as large (0.1 to 1%). Four subsets defined by PD-1 and/or TIGIT were sorted from live CD3+CD8+TCRalphabeta+ cells. The clonotype originates from a human donor with melanoma. This rearrangement joins TRBV2 to TRBJ1-4, with D perhaps TRBD1 (5 bases). The material sequenced was CD8+ T cells from PBMCs, taken at baseline or after one month of anti-PD-1 therapy (not recorded which). CDR3 region: CASSDPRENEKLFF. CDR3 nucleotide sequence: TGTGCCAGCAGTGATCCCAGGGAAAATGAAAAACTGTTTTTT.